These 19 T cell receptor beta chains came from one sample sequenced in a study of technical replicates of blood from a few donors (TCRdb year 2017). The library was prepared using the immunoSEQ multiplex PCR assay. This is the immuneACCESS table as TCRdb keeps it, with only in-frame sequences that have V and J called. A part of the clones is gone; compared with another copy, unresolved V genes explain less than half, and the rest is unexplained. This sample holds about 75,000 clones; approximately 96% were observed only once. The ten top clones hold 0.18% of the sample. The sample comprised T cells isolated from PBMCs. The receptors were sampled from a human donor in good health.

The rearrangement links TRBV5-1 to TRBJ2-3; a possible D gene is TRBD1 (6 bases). The CDR3 has 14 amino acids. From germline, CDR1 is SGHRS and CDR2 YFSETQ. Trimming took 3 bases from V and 6 from J, leaving 14 bases between them. The CDR3 coding sequence is TGCGCCAGCAGCTCCGGACAGTCCTGGGATACGCAGTATTTT. It specifies CASSSGQSWDTQYF. Using reference TRBV5-1 and TRBJ2-3 for the parts outside the CDR3, the full variable domain is KAGVTQTPRYLIKTRGQQVTLSCSPISGHRSVSWYQQTPGQGLQFLFEYFSETQRNKGNFPGRFSGRQFSNSRSEMNVSTLELGDSALYLCASSSGQSWDTQYFGPGTRLTVL.

Turning to this clone: Other DNA sequences in the same sample also yield this CDR3. The rearrangement joins TRBV27 to TRBJ2-1, with TRBD1 matching 7 bases. The CDR3 totals 12 residues. The V segment lost 9 bases and the J segment 4 bases; nucleotides outside the gene matches: 3. Germline assignment: CDR1 MNHEY and CDR2 SMNVEV (reference sequence). In DNA, the CDR3 is TGTGCCAGTCGGACAGGTTACAATGAGCAGTTCTTC. This encodes CASRTGYNEQFF.

A single count supports this clone. V is TRBV4-1 and J is TRBJ2-7; the match to TRBD1 covers 11 bases. CDR1 is MGHRA, CDR2 YSYEKL, per germline. Unmatched junction bases numbered 4, after V lost 0 bases and J lost 3 bases. The CDR3 sequence is 16 residues long. This CDR3 reads CASSQDAGTGGYEQYF. The CDR3 coding sequence is TGCGCCAGCAGCCAAGATGCAGGGACAGGGGGCTACGAGCAGTACTTC.

The chain recombines TRBV25-1 with TRBJ2-1, with TRBD1 identical over 8 bases. The trim removed 3 bases at V and 8 bases at J, leaving 6 bases unmatched. The CDR3 contains 14 residues. Germline values: CDR1 MGHDK, CDR2 SYGVNS. CDR3 sequence (DNA): TGTGCCAGCAGTGATAGGACAGGGCAGGATGAGCAGTTCTTC. Protein product: CASSDRTGQDEQFF.

The V call is TRBV28, the J call TRBJ2-1; D is perhaps TRBD1 (6 bases). Between the trimmed V and J ends, which lost 8 bases and 2 bases, there was a span of 10 bases. Germline V gene lookup returns CDR1 MDHEN and CDR2 SYDVKM. The CDR3 consists of 13 residues. CDR3 DNA sequence: TGTGCCAGCGGAAGGGACACCTACAATGAGCAGTTCTTC. It specifies CASGRDTYNEQFF.

Only one count was recorded for this clone. V and J are TRBV27 and TRBJ2-2; no reliable D call. The CDR3 runs to 16 residues. Trimming removed 1 base from V and 3 bases from J, with 12 bases in between. Germline V gene data show CDR1 as MNHEY and CDR2 as SMNVEV (reference sequence). CDR3 coding DNA: TGTGCCAGCAGTTTATATGGGCTCGTGTACACCGGGGAGCTGTTTTTT. Protein: CASSLYGLVYTGELFF.

V usage is TRBV28 and J usage is TRBJ2-7; 8 bases fit TRBD2. J gave up 3 bases and V 5 bases, and 15 bases lay outside the gene matches. The CDR3 is made up of 17 amino acids. In germline, CDR1 is MDHEN, CDR2 SYDVKM. DNA for the CDR3: TGTGCCAGCAGTATGACAACCGAAGCGGGAGCTGTCTACGAGCAGTACTTC. Translating it yields CASSMTTEAGAVYEQYF. Full variable domain (missing parts from reference TRBV28 and TRBJ2-7): DVKVTQSSRYLVKRTGEKVFLECVQDMDHENMFWYRQDPGLGLRLIYFSYDVKMKEKGDIPEGYSVSREKKERFSLILESASTNQTSMYLCASSMTTEAGAVYEQYFGPGTRLTVT.

The chain has TRBV6-4 and TRBJ2-3, with 7 bases aligning to TRBD1. Germline assignment: CDR1 MRHNA and CDR2 SNTAGT. With V trimmed by 2 bases and J by 1 base, 6 bases remained unmatched. The CDR3 extends over 16 amino acids. Here the CDR3 reads CASSDRRQGGTDTQYF. CDR3 DNA: TGTGCCAGCAGTGACCGCCGACAGGGCGGCACAGATACGCAGTATTTT.

The chain's CDR3 is CASKYGQAGNTIYF. CDR3 bases: TGTGCCAGCAAGTACGGACAGGCTGGAAACACCATATATTTT. The rearrangement links TRBV6-5 to TRBJ1-3; 7 nucleotides match TRBD1. CDR3 length: 14 residues. In germline, CDR1 is MNHEY, CDR2 SVGAGI. J lost 2 bases, V lost 7 bases, and 5 bases had no gene match.

The V and J genes are TRBV2 and TRBJ2-7; D is unresolved. The germline V and J ends were trimmed by 8 bases and 4 bases, with 9 bases remaining between them. CDR1 is SNHLY and CDR2 is FYNNEI in the germline V gene. The CDR3 contains 11 residues. The CDR3 sequence: CASGYTYEQYF. The CDR3 DNA is TGTGCCAGCGGTTATACATACGAGCAGTACTTC.

This clone was seen just once. The chain couples TRBV10-2 to TRBJ2-5, with 7 bases identical to TRBD2. Unmatched junction bases numbered 5, after V lost 3 bases and J lost 4 bases. Germline V gene sequence: CDR1 WSHSY, CDR2 SAAADI. This CDR3 comprises 14 residues. DNA for the CDR3: TGCGCCAGCAGTGACGGGGGGAAGCGAGAGACCCAGTACTTC. It codes for CASSDGGKRETQYF.

The rearrangement uses TRBV30 and TRBJ2-5; the match to TRBD2 covers 8 bases. Germline V gives CDR1 GTSNPN, CDR2 SVGIG (reference sequence). Trimming at V came to 0 bases and at J to 4 bases, leaving 4 bases not matched to a gene. CDR3 size: 14 residues. Written as DNA, the CDR3 is TGTGCCTGGAGTGTAAAGAGCGGGGGAGAGACCCAGTACTTC. Its translation is CAWSVKSGGETQYF.

V usage is TRBV10-1 and J usage is TRBJ2-7, with D possibly TRBD1 on 5 matching bases. Germline CDR1 WNHNN, CDR2 SYGVQD (reference sequence). V shed 5 bases and J shed 5 bases, with 13 bases lying between them. This CDR3 is built from 13 residues. The CDR3 is CASSSQGTHEQYF. Written as DNA, the CDR3 is TGCGCCAGCAGTTCGCAGGGTACACACGAGCAGTACTTC.

This chain links TRBV29-1 with TRBJ2-7; perhaps TRBD1 as D (5 bases). CDR3 length: 11 residues. V shed 5 bases and J shed 3 bases, with 8 bases lying between them. Germline V gene data show CDR1 as SQVTM and CDR2 as ANQGSEA. The DNA of the CDR3 is TGCAGCGTTATCAGGGACTACGAGCAGTACTTC. This codes for CSVIRDYEQYF.

J is TRBJ2-5 and V is TRBV7-3; TRBD2 might be the D (7 bases). V was cut by 5 bases and J by 5 bases, with 18 bases left in between. The CDR3 totals 15 residues. Germline CDR1 is SGHTA and CDR2 is FQGTGA. The CDR3 protein is CASSVSGGRAETQYF. CDR3 in DNA: TGTGCCAGCAGCGTCTCGGGGGGCCGGGCGGAGACCCAGTACTTC.

The chain has TRBV9 and TRBJ2-1; 7 positions agree with TRBD2. With V trimmed by 0 bases and J by 8 bases, 8 bases remained unmatched. Germline CDR1 is SGDLS and CDR2 is YYNGEE. This CDR3 has 15 amino acids. CDR3 region: CASSVGGGSVDEQFF. The DNA for the CDR3 is TGTGCCAGCAGCGTAGGTGGCGGGAGTGTTGATGAGCAGTTCTTC.

This chain joins TRBV9 and TRBJ1-2; no clear D gene. Trimming removed 2 bases at V and 3 bases at J, with 11 bases between. The CDR3 sequence is 14 residues long. Germline CDR1 is SGDLS and CDR2 is YYNGEE. CDR3 protein: CASSVGKVDYGYTF. CDR3 nucleotides: TGTGCCAGCAGCGTGGGCAAGGTTGACTATGGCTACACCTTC.

This rearrangement joins TRBV7-6 to TRBJ1-3; no clear D. Germline CDR1 reads SGHVS; CDR2 reads FNYEAQ. This CDR3 region has 15 residues. V was clipped by 1 base and J by 4 bases, with 11 bases between them. The CDR3 bases are TGTGCCAGCAGCTTAGGAGCGGGGTTAGGAAACACCATATATTTT. This codes for CASSLGAGLGNTIYF.

The chain recombines TRBV14 with TRBJ1-2; 9 bases match TRBD1. The CDR3 length is 15 residues. Germline lookup yields CDR1 SGHDN and CDR2 FVKESK. The V gene end was trimmed by 7 bases and the J gene end by 2 bases; junction bases not matched to a gene: 8. The chain's CDR3 is CASTNRDRANYGYTF. The CDR3 DNA follows: TGTGCCAGCACCAACCGGGACAGGGCCAACTATGGCTACACCTTC.